This TCR beta chain was recorded in a study of CD8 T cells in Susac syndrome. Blood CD8+ and CD4+ T cells underwent high-throughput TCR beta sequencing. Healthy donors constituted the control group, matched for age and sex. It was negative isolation that provided the CD8+ and CD4+ T cells, whereas TEMRA cells were enriched by FACS. RNA amounts of about 0.5 to 1 ug underwent reverse transcription with random hexamers. The amplification used immunoSEQ multiplex PCR on TCR beta CDR3; it spanned 54 Vbeta and 13 Jbeta. From the immunoSEQ multiplex PCR reads, TCRdb called clonotypes with MiXCR, one entry per CDR3 protein. Of 130,000 or so distinct CDR3 sequences in the sample, about 95% were seen once. The CDR3 loop spans 14 amino acids. With 7 bases removed from V and 1 base from J, the gap between germline ends came to 13 bases. CDR1 is SEHNR, CDR2 FQNEAQ, per germline (reference sequence).

The receptor was isolated from a human donor in good health. Sequencing input: CD4+ T cells from PBMCs. The rearrangement joins TRBV7-9 to TRBJ1-2; D uncertain. DNA of the CDR3: TGTGCCAGCAAACCCCAGAAAGTTAACTATGGCTACACCTTC. Protein product: CASKPQKVNYGYTF.